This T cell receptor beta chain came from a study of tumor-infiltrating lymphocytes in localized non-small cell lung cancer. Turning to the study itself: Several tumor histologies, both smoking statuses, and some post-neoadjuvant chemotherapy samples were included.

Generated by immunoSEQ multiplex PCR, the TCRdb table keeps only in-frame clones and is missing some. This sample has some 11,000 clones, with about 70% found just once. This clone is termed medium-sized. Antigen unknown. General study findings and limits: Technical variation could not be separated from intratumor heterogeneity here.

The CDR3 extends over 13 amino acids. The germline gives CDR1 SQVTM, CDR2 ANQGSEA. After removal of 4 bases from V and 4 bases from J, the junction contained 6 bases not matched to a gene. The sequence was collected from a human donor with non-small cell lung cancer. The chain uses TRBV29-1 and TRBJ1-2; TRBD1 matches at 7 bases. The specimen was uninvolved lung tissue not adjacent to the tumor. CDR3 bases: TGCAGCGTTGTAAAGGGGGCAAGCTATGGCTACACCTTC. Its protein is CSVVKGASYGYTF.